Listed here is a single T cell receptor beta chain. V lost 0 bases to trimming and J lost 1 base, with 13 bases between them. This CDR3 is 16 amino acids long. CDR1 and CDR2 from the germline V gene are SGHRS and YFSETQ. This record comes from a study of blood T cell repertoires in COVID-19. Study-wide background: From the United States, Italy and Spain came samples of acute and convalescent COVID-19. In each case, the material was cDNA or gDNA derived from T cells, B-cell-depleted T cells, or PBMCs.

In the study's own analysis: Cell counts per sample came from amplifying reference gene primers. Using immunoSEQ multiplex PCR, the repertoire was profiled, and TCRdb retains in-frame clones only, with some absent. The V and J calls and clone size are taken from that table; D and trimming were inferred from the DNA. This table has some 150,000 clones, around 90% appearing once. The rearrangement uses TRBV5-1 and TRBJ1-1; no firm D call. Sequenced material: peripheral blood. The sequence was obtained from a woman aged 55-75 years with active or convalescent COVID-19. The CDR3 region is CASSLALPFSNTEAFF. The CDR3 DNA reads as TGCGCCAGCAGCTTGGCCCTTCCTTTTTCGAACACTGAAGCTTTCTTT.